This paragraph reports one TCR beta chain. Its antigen is as yet unknown. Trimming removed 2 bases from V and 3 bases from J, with 16 bases in between. CDR3 length: 16 amino acids. CDR1 and CDR2 from the germline V gene are MNHNS and SASEGT. Measured with immunoSEQ multiplex PCR; TCRdb has only the in-frame clones, and not every one. The table includes roughly 100,000 clones, more than 85% detected once. The sample belongs to a study of siplizumab effects on memory and regulatory T cells. Whole-study results and caveats: With siplizumab, Treg-derived clones averaged approximately 66% of mappable alloreactive CD4+ clones, versus more than 25% in controls. It seemed that naive T cells were more diverse than memory cells and were major contributors to the alloresponse.

The receptor was derived from a human donor in good health. V is TRBV6-1 and J is TRBJ1-1; a weak D match, TRBD1 (5 bases). The material sequenced was CD4+ T cells sorted from blood. CDR3 sequence reads: CASSELIWGEDTEAFF. In DNA form, the CDR3 reads TGTGCCAGCAGTGAATTAATATGGGGGGAGGACACTGAAGCTTTCTTT.